This T cell receptor (beta chain) was identified in a study of T cell responses to AZD1222 COVID-19 vaccine. Study conclusions and caveats: Only a handful of individuals given AZD1222 were seropositive at baseline. Elevations in Spike-specific TCR breadth and depth followed administration of two AZD1222 doses. Nearly half of spike-specific TCRs reportedly target unmutated variant regions. Without day 14 samples, only post-peak T cell repertoires were studied.

About this clone itself: The antigen is not known.

The repertoire was sequenced with immunoSEQ multiplex PCR; TCRdb's copy has only in-frame clones and lacks some. This sample has 95,000 to 100,000 clones; 90% occur once, and the top ten carry 1% to 1.5%. The CDR3 extends over 14 amino acids. Losses at the gene ends were 1 base for V and 4 bases for J; bases not matched to a gene: 0. CDR1 and CDR2 (germline): SGHAT, FQNNGV. Sequenced here: peripheral blood, sampled on day 0 of AZD1222 vaccination. The chain is built from TRBV11-2 and TRBJ2-2; the match to TRBD1 covers 7 bases. The receptor comes from an adult in good health. The CDR3 reads CASSLAGGTGELFF. CDR3 nucleotides: TGTGCCAGCAGCTTAGCAGGGGGCACCGGGGAGCTGTTTTTT.